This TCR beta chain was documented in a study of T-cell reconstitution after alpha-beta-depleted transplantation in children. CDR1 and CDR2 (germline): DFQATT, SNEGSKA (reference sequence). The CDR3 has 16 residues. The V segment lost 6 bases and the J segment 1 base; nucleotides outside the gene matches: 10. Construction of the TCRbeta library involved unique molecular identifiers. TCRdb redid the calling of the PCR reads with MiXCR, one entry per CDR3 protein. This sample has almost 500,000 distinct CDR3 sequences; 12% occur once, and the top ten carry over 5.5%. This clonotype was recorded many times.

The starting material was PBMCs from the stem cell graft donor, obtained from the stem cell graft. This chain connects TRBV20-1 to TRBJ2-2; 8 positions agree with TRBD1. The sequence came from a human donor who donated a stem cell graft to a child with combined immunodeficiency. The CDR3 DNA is TGCAGTGCCGTAGACAGGGGCCATGGGAACACCGGGGAGCTGTTTTTT. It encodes CSAVDRGHGNTGELFF.